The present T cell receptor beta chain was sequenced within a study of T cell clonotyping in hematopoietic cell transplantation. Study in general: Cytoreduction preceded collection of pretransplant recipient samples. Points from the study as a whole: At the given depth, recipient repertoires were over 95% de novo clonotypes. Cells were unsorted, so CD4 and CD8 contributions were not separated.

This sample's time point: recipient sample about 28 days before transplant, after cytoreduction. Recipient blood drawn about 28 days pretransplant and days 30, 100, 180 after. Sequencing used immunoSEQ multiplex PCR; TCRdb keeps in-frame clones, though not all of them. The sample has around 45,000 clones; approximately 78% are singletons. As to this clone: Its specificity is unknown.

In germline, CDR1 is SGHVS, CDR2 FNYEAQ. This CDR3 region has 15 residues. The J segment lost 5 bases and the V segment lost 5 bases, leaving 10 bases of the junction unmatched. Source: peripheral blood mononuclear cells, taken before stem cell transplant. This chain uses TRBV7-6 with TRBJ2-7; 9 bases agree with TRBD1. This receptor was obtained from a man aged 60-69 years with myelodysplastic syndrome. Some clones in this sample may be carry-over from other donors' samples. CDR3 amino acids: CASSPWDRERDEQYF. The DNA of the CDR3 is TGTGCCAGCAGCCCGTGGGACAGGGAGAGGGACGAGCAGTACTTC.